This T cell receptor beta chain was found in a study of regulatory T cells in long-lasting Graves disease. Whole-study findings and limits: There were preferences for TRBV28, TRBJ1-2 and TRBJ2-5 in persistent disease.

Germline V gene sequence: CDR1 MDHEN, CDR2 SYDVKM. The CDR3 is 16 amino acids. V lost 5 bases and J lost 0; bases outside the gene matches: 7. The time point here: newly diagnosed GD, antithyroid drugs for less than 3 months. The TCR library was prepared using RNA isolated from PBMCs. Only a few counts were recorded for this clonotype. Antigen unknown. Sequencing libraries for TCR beta were prepared with iRepertoire HTBI primers and Arm-PCR of CDR3 regions. TCRdb ran MiXCR on the multiplex PCR reads and lists one entry per CDR3 protein. Altogether around 460,000 distinct CDR3 sequences are present, approximately 15% being singletons, with the ten largest covering more than 15%. The sample was also reused in another study, on T cells in Graves' hyperthyroidism and ophthalmopathy. That paper notes: The study based diagnoses on clinical symptoms, serum thyroxine and TRAb, thyroid ultrasound and orbital computed tomography. In the first-round RT-PCR of the TCR CDR3, the HTBI primer set was used. The blood repertoire included most of the expanded thyroid clonotypes above 0.001.

The sequencing here drew on peripheral blood mononuclear cells (PBMCs), taken at new diagnosis, from a patient treated with antithyroid drugs. The receptor comes from a woman in her forties or fifties with Graves disease. V and J are TRBV28 and TRBJ1-3; 7 bases agree with TRBD1. The CDR3 region has the DNA TGTGCCAGCAGTCCCGGGACAGAACTCTCTGGAAACACCATATATTTT. It yields the protein CASSPGTELSGNTIYF.